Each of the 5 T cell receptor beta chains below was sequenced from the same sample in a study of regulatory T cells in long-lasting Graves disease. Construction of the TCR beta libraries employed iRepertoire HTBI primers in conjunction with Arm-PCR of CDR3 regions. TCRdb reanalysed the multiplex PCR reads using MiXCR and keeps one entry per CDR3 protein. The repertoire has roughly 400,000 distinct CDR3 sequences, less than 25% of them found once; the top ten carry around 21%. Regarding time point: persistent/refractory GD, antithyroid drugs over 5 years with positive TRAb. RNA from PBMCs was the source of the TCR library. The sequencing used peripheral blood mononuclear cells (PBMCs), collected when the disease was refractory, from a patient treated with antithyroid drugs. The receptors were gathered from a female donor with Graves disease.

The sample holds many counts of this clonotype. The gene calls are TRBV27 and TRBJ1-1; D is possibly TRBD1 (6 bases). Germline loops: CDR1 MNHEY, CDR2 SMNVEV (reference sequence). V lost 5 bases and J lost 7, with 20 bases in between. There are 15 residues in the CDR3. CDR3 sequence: CASSPWGGRVSEAFF. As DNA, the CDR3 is TGTGCCAGCAGTCCCTGGGGGGGGCGGGTGAGTGAAGCTTTCTTT.

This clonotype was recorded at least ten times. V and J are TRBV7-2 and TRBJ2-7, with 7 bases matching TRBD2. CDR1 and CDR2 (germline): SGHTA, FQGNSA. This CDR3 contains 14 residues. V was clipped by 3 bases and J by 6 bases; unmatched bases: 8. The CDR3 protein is CASSLGGSNIEQYF. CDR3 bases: TGTGCCAGCAGCTTGGGGGGGAGTAATATCGAGCAGTACTTC.

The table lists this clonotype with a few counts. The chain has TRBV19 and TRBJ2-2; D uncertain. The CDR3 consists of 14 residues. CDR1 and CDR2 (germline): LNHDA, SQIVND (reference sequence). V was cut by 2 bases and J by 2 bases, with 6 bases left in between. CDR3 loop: CASSITANTGELFF. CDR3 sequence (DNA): TGTGCCAGTAGTATAACAGCTAACACCGGGGAGCTGTTTTTT.

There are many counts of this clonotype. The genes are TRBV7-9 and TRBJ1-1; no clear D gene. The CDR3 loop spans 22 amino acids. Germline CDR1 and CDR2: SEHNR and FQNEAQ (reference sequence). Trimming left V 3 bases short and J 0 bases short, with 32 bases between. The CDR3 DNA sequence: TGTGCCAGCAGCTTTTTCGTAGCCCACATCGTTTGGGGTCTTCCTATGAACACTGAAGCTTTCTTT. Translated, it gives CASSFFVAHIVWGLPMNTEAFF. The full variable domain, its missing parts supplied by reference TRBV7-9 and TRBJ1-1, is DTGVSQNPRHKITKRGQNVTFRCDPISEHNRLYWYRQTLGQGPEFLTYFQNEAQLEKSRLLSDRFSAERPKGSFSTLEIQRTEQGDSAMYLCASSFFVAHIVWGLPMNTEAFFGQGTRLTVV.

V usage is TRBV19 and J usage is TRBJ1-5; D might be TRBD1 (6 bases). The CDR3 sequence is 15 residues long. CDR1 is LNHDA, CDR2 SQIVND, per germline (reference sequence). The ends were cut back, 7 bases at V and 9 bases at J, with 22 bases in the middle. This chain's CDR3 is CASTPDSALGRPQHF. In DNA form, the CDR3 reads TGTGCCAGTACCCCGGACAGCGCTTTGGGAAGGCCCCAGCATTTT.